This TCR beta chain was documented in a study of T cells after posttransplantation cyclophosphamide (dated by TCRdb to 2015 to 2016). The study in broad terms: T cell repertoire reconstitution was tracked by TRB sequencing after myeloablative bone marrow transplantation in which posttransplantation cyclophosphamide was used as GVHD prophylaxis. Samples from some 33 PTCy-treated patients and under 20 related bone marrow donors of those patients were subjected to antigen receptor sequencing. TRB sequencing was performed on blood from all 35 or so PTCy patients with 1-year posttransplant specimens. In 3 patients, up to about 3 additional blood samples taken between 2 and 5.2 years after transplant also underwent TRB sequencing, as did pretransplant blood from a handful of patients. TRA and TRB clonality were tightly correlated in 9 or 10 samples, so subsequent TCR analyses focused on TRB only. Public TRB sequences were searched against a database of over 3,600 sequences associated with responses to pathogens, tumor antigens, self-antigens and alloantigens.

Study-wide findings and limitations: Across over 40 patients, TRB clonality was highly associated with recipient CMV seropositivity and CMV reactivation, and diversity in PTCy patients was similar to diversity in CNI/methotrexate controls. Donor-recipient similarity was low at 1-2 months but increased during the first year, and donor CD8+ memory clones often dominated later blood repertoires. The TRB repertoires of T cells infiltrating skin or the GI tract showed only limited overlap with the TRB repertoires found in blood.

Genomic DNA was the input for TRB sequencing, which was run either with the immunoSEQ assay at survey resolution or with the hsTCRB kit. For the original study's pipeline: Initial read processing used immunoSEQ software, and repertoire analyses used the LymphoSeq R package. For each TRB dataset, clonality was calculated as 1 minus normalized Shannon entropy, and the Gini coefficient was computed as well. To infer phenotypes in unsorted samples, TRB sequences from sorted subsets of the recipient or donor were mapped onto the unsorted samples of the same recipient. Entries here come from immuneACCESS through TCRdb and include only in-frame sequences with V and J called. Some clones fail to appear in such tables; in the studies checked, an unresolved V gene covers under half of the shortfall, and the cause of the remainder is unknown. V, J and clone size are taken as reported in that table, and D and trimming were inferred from the DNA itself. The table shows 20,000 to 25,000 clones here, with no singletons. About 2% of the sample belongs to the ten largest clones.

The germline V and J ends show losses of 4 bases and 10 bases respectively, and no gene match explains 7 bases of the junction. CDR1 is given as SGHAT and CDR2 as FQNNGV, both from the germline V gene. From cysteine to phenylalanine, the CDR3 is 14 amino acids long. Just the 42-base CDR3 DNA is kept, in frame starting at base 1. This sample's treatment or condition label indicates: high-dose cyclophosphamide on days +3 and +4 as single-agent GVHD prophylaxis. PTCy patients received busulfan and fludarabine conditioning, a related or unrelated marrow graft, and cyclophosphamide on days +3 and +4. The PTCy-treated patients were enrolled in a prospective multi-institutional clinical trial. Peripheral blood and bone marrow mononuclear cells were isolated by Ficoll-Hypaque density centrifugation and cryopreserved. In its sample, this clone was seen many times. The antigen it binds to is not known. No qualities accompany the bases; no much larger clone lies one base away.

This sequence uses TRBV11-2 and TRBJ2-1; 10 nucleotides in the junction match TRBD2. This specimen was PBMCs, taken after allogeneic stem cell transplant with posttransplant cyclophosphamide. The source is a male patient in his late teens or twenties who received an allogeneic stem cell transplant from a related donor, was CMV-positive, and had no GVHD. After a transplant, some of the T cells may come from the graft donor. The CDR3 in this case is CASSSLAGDQEQFF. At the DNA level, the sequence is TGTGCCAGCAGCTCCCTAGCGGGAGACCAGGAGCAGTTCTTC.